Presented here are 9 T cell receptor beta chains from one specimen sequenced in a study of blood T cell repertoires in COVID-19. Assay used: immunoSEQ multiplex PCR; TCRdb lists only in-frame clones, some missing. This sample has tens of thousands of clones, with 70% to 80% found just once. Source material: peripheral blood. These receptors were collected from a human donor in a cohort sampled during active COVID-19.

This chain uses TRBV6-6 with TRBJ2-4; TRBD1 matches at 10 bases. CDR1 is MNHNY, CDR2 SVGAGI, per germline (reference sequence). Trimming removed 10 bases from V and 7 bases from J; junction bases left unmatched: 7. This CDR3 comprises 13 residues. The CDR3 loop reads CAIGGDRGNIQYF. CDR3 in DNA: TGTGCCATAGGGGGGGACAGGGGTAACATTCAGTACTTC.

The V call is TRBV7-6, the J call TRBJ2-2, with 11 bases matching TRBD2. CDR1 is SGHVS, CDR2 FNYEAQ, per germline. The V and J ends lost 5 bases and 4 bases, in that order; junction bases with no gene match: 6. CDR3 length: 16 residues. The CDR3 region is CASSEYSGGVTGELFF. The CDR3 bases are TGTGCCAGCAGCGAATATAGCGGGGGGGTCACCGGGGAGCTGTTTTTT.

This chain joins TRBV11-3 and TRBJ2-2; 7 bases align to TRBD2. The CDR3 length is 17 residues. Germline lookup yields CDR1 SGHNT and CDR2 YENEEA. The V and J ends lost 5 bases and 4 bases, in that order; junction bases with no gene match: 13. CDR3 sequence reads: CASSPIVGRSGTGELFF. Written as DNA, the CDR3 is TGTGCCAGCAGCCCTATAGTCGGGAGGTCTGGCACCGGGGAGCTGTTTTTT.

CDR3 sequence reads: CASRPTTGGKTEAFF. CDR3 nucleotide sequence: TGTGCCAGCAGGCCGACGACAGGGGGAAAAACTGAAGCTTTCTTT. The gene calls are TRBV27 and TRBJ1-1; TRBD1 aligns across 9 bases. This CDR3 is built from 15 residues. From germline, CDR1 is MNHEY and CDR2 SMNVEV (reference sequence). With 6 bases clipped from V and 5 bases from J, the junction kept 10 bases outside the gene matches.

The chain links TRBV10-3 to TRBJ2-5; D might be TRBD2 (5 bases). Per the germline V gene, CDR1 is ENHRY and CDR2 is SYGVKD. This CDR3 region has 13 residues. The V and J ends lost 3 bases and 5 bases respectively, with 10 bases between them. The CDR3 sequence is CAISDEGEETQYF. CDR3 bases: TGTGCCATCAGTGATGAGGGAGAGGAGACCCAGTACTTC.

The V and J genes are TRBV5-1 and TRBJ1-1; weak D call: TRBD1 (5 bases). Germline V gene data show CDR1 as SGHRS and CDR2 as YFSETQ. This CDR3 has 11 amino acids. V dropped 6 bases and J dropped 7 bases, with 10 bases sitting between them. Here the CDR3 reads CASKDNDEAFF. DNA of the CDR3: TGCGCCAGCAAGGACAACGATGAAGCTTTCTTT. The variable domain in full, completed from reference TRBV5-1 and TRBJ1-1, reads KAGVTQTPRYLIKTRGQQVTLSCSPISGHRSVSWYQQTPGQGLQFLFEYFSETQRNKGNFPGRFSGRQFSNSRSEMNVSTLELGDSALYLCASKDNDEAFFGQGTRLTVV.

This clone has ten or more counts. This sequence joins TRBV27 and TRBJ1-1; TRBD1 aligns across 7 bases. The V gene's germline CDR1 is MNHEY and CDR2 SMNVEV (reference sequence). The trim removed 5 bases at V and 0 bases at J, leaving 6 bases unmatched. CDR3 length equals 15 residues. As DNA, the CDR3 is TGTGCCAGCAGTCCGACAGGGAGAATGAACACTGAAGCTTTCTTT. Translating it yields CASSPTGRMNTEAFF.

This chain joins TRBV7-8 and TRBJ2-7, with D uncertain. Trimming removed 5 bases at V and 1 base at J, with 12 bases between. Germline CDR1 reads SGHVS; CDR2 reads FQNEAQ. The CDR3 contains 14 residues. CDR3 in amino acids: CASSRSLGSYEQYF. CDR3 nucleotides: TGTGCCAGCAGCCGCAGCCTAGGTTCCTACGAGCAGTACTTC.

The genes are TRBV18 and TRBJ1-4, with 9 bases identical to TRBD1. The ends lost 5 bases at V and 5 bases at J; junction bases unmatched: 3. The CDR3 runs to 14 residues. Germline loops: CDR1 KGHSH, CDR2 LQKENI. The CDR3, as DNA: TGTGCCAGCTCATCTGGGACAGGGAATGAAAAACTGTTTTTT. Amino acid sequence: CASSSGTGNEKLFF. The variable domain in full, with the rest retrieved from reference TRBV18 and TRBJ1-4, is NAGVMQNPRHLVRRRGQEARLRCSPMKGHSHVYWYRQLPEEGLKFMVYLQKENIIDESGMPKERFSAEFPKEGPSILRIQQVVRGDSAAYFCASSSGTGNEKLFFGSGTQLSVL.